This TCR beta chain is from a study of blood T cell repertoires in COVID-19. Across the study: Nucleic acid was either cDNA or gDNA, and it came from T cells, B-cell-depleted T cells, or PBMCs.

In the authors' methods: Scientists estimated how many nucleated cells there were by amplifying reference gene primers. Data came from immunoSEQ multiplex PCR; TCRdb stores just in-frame clones and leaves some out. V and J calls and clone size are as listed in that table; D and trimming were resolved from the DNA. The table records about 54,000 clones, over 90% of them present only once. CDR3 length: 16 amino acids. Germline CDR1 SGHDT, CDR2 YYEEEE. V shed 2 bases and J 4 bases; nucleotides not matched to a gene: 8. This receptor was identified in a man over 45 with acute or convalescent COVID-19. The sequenced material came from peripheral blood. This chain uses TRBV5-6 with TRBJ1-1; 10 nucleotides align to TRBD1. This CDR3 reads CASSFSPGQGFTEAFF. The CDR3 DNA reads as TGTGCCAGCAGCTTCTCCCCGGGACAGGGGTTCACTGAAGCTTTCTTT.